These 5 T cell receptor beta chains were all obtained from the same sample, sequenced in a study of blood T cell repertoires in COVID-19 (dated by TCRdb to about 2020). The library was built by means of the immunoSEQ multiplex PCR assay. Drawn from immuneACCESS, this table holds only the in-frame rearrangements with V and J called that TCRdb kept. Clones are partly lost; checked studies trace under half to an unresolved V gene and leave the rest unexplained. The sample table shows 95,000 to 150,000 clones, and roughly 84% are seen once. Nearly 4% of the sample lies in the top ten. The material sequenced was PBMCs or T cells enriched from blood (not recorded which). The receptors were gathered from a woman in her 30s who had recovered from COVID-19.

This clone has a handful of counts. The CDR3 region has the DNA TGTGCCAGCAACGACATTATCTCTGGAAACACCATATATTTT. It translates to CASNDIISGNTIYF. The chain combines TRBV27 with TRBJ1-3; D is unclear. Looked up from germline, CDR1 is MNHEY and CDR2 is SMNVEV (reference sequence). This CDR3 region has 14 residues. V was shortened by 7 bases and J by 0 bases, with 10 bases between the two germline ends.

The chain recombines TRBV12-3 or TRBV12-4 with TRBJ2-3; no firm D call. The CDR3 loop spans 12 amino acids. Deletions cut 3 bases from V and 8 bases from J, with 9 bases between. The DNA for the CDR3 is TGTGCCAGCAGTTTTCAAACTGGTACGCAGTATTTT. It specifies CASSFQTGTQYF.

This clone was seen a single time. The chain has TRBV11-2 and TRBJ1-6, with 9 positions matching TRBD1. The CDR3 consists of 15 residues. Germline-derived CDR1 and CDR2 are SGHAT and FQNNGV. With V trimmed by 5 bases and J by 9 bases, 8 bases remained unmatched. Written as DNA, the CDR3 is TGTGCCAGCAGCAGAAGGACAGGGGAAGCTTCACCCCTCCACTTT. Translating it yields CASSRRTGEASPLHF.

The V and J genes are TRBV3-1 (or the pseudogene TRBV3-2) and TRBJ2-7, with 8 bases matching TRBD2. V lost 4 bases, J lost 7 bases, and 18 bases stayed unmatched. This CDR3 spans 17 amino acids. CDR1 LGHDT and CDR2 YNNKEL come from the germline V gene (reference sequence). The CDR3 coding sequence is TGTGCCAGCAGCCCCCTCCTTAGAGCGGGAGCTTCAGAAGAGCAGTACTTC. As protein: CASSPLLRAGASEEQYF.

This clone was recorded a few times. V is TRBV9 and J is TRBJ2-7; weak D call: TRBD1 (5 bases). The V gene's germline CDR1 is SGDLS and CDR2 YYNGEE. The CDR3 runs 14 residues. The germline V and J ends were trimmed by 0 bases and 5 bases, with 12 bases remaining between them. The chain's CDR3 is CASSVATRAHEQYF. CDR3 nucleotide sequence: TGTGCCAGCAGCGTAGCGACCAGGGCGCACGAGCAGTACTTC.